A selection of T cell receptor beta chains follows, all from one sample in a study of shared clonotypes between healthy human individuals. TCRdb's table, derived via immunoSEQ multiplex PCR, lists solely in-frame clones and lacks some. The table includes more than 500,000 clones, 85% to 95% detected once. Sequencing input: naive CD8+ T cells sorted from blood. These receptors were obtained from a woman aged 25 to 39 in good health. The CDR3 runs from the conserved cysteine through the conserved F or W. Each record gives: CDR3 protein, J gene, V gene.

CDR3: CASSLETGETQYF; J: TRBJ2-5; V: TRBV5-4
CDR3: CASSGSGRQSFFNTGELFF; J: TRBJ2-2; V: TRBV9
CDR3: CASSLGTGDTEAFF; J: TRBJ1-1; V: TRBV7-9
CDR3: CASSLVPGQETYEQYF; J: TRBJ2-7; V: TRBV5-1
CDR3: CASKGHYSNQPQHF; J: TRBJ1-5; V: TRBV19
CDR3: CASSLQQGYTEAFF; J: TRBJ1-1; V: TRBV27
CDR3: CASSDSASGYNEQFF; J: TRBJ2-1; V: TRBV6-4
CDR3: CSATYTGELFF; J: TRBJ2-2; V: TRBV20-1
CDR3: CASSLPGQGETQYF; J: TRBJ2-5; V: TRBV18
CDR3: CASSLELAGEYQETQYF; J: TRBJ2-5; V: TRBV11-2
CDR3: CASSYRGSYEQYF; J: TRBJ2-7; V: TRBV6-5
CDR3: CATSSGQHNVLTF; J: TRBJ2-6; V: TRBV15
CDR3: CASGTGGETQYF; J: TRBJ2-5; V: TRBV6-5
CDR3: CASEGPSYEQYF; J: TRBJ2-7; V: TRBV2